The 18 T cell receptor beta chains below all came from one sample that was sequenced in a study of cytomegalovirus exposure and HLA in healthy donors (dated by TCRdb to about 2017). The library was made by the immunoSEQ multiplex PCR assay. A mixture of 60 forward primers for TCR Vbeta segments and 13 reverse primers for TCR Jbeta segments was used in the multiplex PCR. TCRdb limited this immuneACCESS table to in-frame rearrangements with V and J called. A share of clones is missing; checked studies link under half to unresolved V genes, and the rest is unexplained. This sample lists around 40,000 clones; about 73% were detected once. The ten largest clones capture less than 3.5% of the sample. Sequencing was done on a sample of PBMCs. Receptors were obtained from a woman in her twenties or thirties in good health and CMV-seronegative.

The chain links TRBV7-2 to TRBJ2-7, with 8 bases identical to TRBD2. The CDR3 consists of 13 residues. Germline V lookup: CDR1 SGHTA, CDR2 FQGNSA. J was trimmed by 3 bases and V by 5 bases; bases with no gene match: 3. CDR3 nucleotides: TGTGCCAGCAGCCCAGGGACTAGCTACGAGCAGTACTTC. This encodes CASSPGTSYEQYF.

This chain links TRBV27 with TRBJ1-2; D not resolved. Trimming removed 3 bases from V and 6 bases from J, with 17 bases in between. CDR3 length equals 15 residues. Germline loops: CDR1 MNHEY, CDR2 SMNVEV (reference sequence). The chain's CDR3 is CASSFVTSGPHGYTF. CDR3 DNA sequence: TGTGCCAGCAGTTTCGTCACCTCAGGTCCGCATGGCTACACCTTC.

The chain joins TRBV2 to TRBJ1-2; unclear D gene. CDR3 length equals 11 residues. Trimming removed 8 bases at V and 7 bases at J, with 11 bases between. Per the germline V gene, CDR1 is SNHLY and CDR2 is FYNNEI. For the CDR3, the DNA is TGTGCCAGCCCGGGAGACGGTGGCTACACCTTC. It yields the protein CASPGDGGYTF.

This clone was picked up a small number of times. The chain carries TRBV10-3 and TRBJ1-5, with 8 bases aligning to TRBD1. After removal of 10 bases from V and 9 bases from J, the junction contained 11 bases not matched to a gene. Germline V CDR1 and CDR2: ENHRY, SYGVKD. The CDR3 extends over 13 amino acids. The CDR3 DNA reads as TGTGCCACCGGACAGGGAGGCTCTCGGCCCCAGCATTTT. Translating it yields CATGQGGSRPQHF.

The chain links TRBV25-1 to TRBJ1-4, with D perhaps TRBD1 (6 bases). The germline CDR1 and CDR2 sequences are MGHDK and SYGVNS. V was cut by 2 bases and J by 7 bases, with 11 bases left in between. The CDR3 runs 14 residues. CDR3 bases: TGTGCCAGCAGTGAAGCAGGGGAGAGTGAAAAACTGTTTTTT. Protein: CASSEAGESEKLFF.

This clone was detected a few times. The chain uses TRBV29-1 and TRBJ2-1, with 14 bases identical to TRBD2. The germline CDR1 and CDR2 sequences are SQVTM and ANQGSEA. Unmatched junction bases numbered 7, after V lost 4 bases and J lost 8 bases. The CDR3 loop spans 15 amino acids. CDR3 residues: CSVGTSGGIIHEQFF. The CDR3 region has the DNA TGCAGCGTTGGGACTAGCGGGGGGATTATCCATGAGCAGTTCTTC.

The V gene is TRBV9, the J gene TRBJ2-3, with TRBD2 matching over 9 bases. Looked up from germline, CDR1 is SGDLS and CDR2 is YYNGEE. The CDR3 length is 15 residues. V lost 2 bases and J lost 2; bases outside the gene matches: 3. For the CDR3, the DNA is TGTGCCAGCAGCGTGCGGGAGGGATACACAGATACGCAGTATTTT. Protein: CASSVREGYTDTQYF.

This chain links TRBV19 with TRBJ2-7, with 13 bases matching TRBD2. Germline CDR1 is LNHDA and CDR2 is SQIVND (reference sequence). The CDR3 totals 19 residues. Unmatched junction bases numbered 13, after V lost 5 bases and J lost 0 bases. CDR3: CASSHGLAGVGMGSYEQYF. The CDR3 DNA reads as TGTGCCAGTAGTCACGGACTAGCGGGAGTGGGTATGGGCTCCTACGAGCAGTACTTC.

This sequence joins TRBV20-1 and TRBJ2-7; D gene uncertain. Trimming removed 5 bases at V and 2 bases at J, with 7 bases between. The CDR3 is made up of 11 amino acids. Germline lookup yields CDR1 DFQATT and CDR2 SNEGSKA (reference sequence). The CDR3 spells CSAGAAYEQYF. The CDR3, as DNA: TGCAGTGCTGGCGCGGCCTACGAGCAGTACTTC.

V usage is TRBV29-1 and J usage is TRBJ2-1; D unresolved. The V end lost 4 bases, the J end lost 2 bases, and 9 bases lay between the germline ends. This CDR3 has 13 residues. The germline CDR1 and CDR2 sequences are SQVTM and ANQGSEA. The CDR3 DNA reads TGCAGCGTTGGGCTTCTCCCCTACAATGAGCAGTTCTTC. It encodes CSVGLLPYNEQFF.

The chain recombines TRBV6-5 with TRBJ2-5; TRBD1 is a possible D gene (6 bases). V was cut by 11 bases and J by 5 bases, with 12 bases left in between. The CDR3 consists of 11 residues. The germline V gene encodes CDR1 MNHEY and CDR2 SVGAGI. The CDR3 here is CAVKRGETQYF. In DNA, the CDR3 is TGTGCCGTTAAGAGGGGGGAGACCCAGTACTTC.

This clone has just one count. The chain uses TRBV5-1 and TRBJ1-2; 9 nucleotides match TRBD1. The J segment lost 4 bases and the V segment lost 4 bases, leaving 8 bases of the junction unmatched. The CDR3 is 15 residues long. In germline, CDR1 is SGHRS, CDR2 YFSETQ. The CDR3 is CASSTGTGTVYGYTF. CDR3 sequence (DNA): TGCGCCAGCAGCACGGGGACAGGGACCGTCTATGGCTACACCTTC.

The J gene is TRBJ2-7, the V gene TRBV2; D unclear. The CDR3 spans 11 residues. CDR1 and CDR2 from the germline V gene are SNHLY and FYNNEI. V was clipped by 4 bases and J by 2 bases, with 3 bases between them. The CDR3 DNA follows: TGTGCCAGCAGTGCCGCCTACGAGCAGTACTTC. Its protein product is CASSAAYEQYF.

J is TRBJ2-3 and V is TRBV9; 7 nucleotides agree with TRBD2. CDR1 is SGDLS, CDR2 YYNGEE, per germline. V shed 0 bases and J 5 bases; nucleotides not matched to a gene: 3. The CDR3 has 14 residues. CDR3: CASSVDTSVDTQYF. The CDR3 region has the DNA TGTGCCAGCAGCGTAGATACTAGCGTAGATACGCAGTATTTT.

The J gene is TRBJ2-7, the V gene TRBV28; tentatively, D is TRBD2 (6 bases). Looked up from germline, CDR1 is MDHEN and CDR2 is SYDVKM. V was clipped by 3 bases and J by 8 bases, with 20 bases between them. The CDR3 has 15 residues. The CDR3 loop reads CASSFAGRLPTQQYF. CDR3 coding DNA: TGTGCCAGCAGTTTCGCGGGACGGCTCCCCACTCAGCAGTACTTC. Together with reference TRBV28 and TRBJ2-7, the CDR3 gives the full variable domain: DVKVTQSSRYLVKRTGEKVFLECVQDMDHENMFWYRQDPGLGLRLIYFSYDVKMKEKGDIPEGYSVSREKKERFSLILESASTNQTSMYLCASSFAGRLPTQQYFGPGTRLTVT.

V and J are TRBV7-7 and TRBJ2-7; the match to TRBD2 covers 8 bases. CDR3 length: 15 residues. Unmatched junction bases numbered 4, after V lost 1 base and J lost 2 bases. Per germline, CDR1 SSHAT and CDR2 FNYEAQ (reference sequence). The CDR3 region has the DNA TGTGCCAGCAGCTTAGACACTAGCGGAGCCTACGAGCAGTACTTC. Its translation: CASSLDTSGAYEQYF.

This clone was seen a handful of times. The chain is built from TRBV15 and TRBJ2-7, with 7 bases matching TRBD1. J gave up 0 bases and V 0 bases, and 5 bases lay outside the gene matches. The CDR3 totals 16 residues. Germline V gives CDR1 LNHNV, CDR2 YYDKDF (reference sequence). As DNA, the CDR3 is TGTGCCACCAGCAGAGATGACGGGGACAGCTCCTACGAGCAGTACTTC. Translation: CATSRDDGDSSYEQYF.

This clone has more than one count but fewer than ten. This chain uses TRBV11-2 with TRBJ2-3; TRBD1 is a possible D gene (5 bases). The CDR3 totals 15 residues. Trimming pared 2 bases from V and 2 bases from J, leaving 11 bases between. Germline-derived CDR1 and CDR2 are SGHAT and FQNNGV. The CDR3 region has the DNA TGTGCCAGCAGCTTACTGGGGCTGTTCACAGATACGCAGTATTTT. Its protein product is CASSLLGLFTDTQYF.